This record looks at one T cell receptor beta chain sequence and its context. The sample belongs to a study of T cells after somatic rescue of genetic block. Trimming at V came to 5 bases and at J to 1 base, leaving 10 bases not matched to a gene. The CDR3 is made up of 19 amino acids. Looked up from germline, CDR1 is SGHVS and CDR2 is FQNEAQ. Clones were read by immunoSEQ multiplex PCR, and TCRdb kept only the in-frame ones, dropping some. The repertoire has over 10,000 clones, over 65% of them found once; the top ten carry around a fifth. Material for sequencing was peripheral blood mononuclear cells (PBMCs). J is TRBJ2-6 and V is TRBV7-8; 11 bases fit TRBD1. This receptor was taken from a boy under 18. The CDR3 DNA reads TGTGCCAGCAGCCCCTGGACAGGGGGCTTTTCTTCTGGGGCCAACGTCCTGACTTTC. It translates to CASSPWTGGFSSGANVLTF. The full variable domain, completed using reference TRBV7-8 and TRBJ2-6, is GAGVSQSPRYKVAKRGQDVALRCDPISGHVSLFWYQQALGQGPEFLTYFQNEAQLDKSGLPSDRFFAERPEGSVSTLKIQRTQQEDSAVYLCASSPWTGGFSSGANVLTFGAGSRLTVL.